This TCR beta chain was profiled in a study of blood T cell repertoires in COVID-19. Overall study context: Specimens from acute and convalescent COVID-19 originated in the United States, Italy and Spain. PBMCs, B-cell-depleted T cells, or T cells provided the cDNA or gDNA that made up the material.

Original processing notes: Amplified reference gene primers provided the basis for estimating nucleated cell counts. Method: immunoSEQ multiplex PCR; TCRdb's copy keeps in-frame clones and lacks some. The V and J calls and the clone size are those of that table, but D and trimming were determined from the DNA. Among over 40,000 clones, 80% to 90% were seen once, and the ten largest hold 2.5% to 3%. The CDR3 extends over 15 amino acids. V was shortened by 9 bases and J by 4 bases, with 22 bases between the two germline ends. Germline-derived CDR1 and CDR2 are SNHLY and FYNNEI. This clone rates as large.

This chain connects TRBV2 to TRBJ2-7; tentatively, D is TRBD1 (7 bases). Specimen: peripheral blood. This receptor was identified in an elderly man with acute or convalescent COVID-19. This CDR3 reads CARSAGTGVLYEQYF. In DNA form, the CDR3 reads TGTGCCAGATCGGCGGGAACAGGGGTCCTATACGAGCAGTACTTC.